These 17 T cell receptor beta chains originate from one sample sequenced in a study of CD8+CD57+ T cells in acquired aplastic anemia. Using genomic DNA as the template, TCR beta VDJ and CDR3 profiling was carried out. TCRdb re-analysed the reads in MiXCR, keeping a single row per CDR3 protein. The repertoire has 200,000 or so distinct CDR3 sequences, about three fifths of them found once; the top ten carry 35% to 55%. Sequencing was carried out using sorted CD4+, CD8+, or CD8+CD57+ T cells (not recorded which) from PBMCs. The receptors stem from a human donor with severe aplastic anemia or a healthy control (not recorded which).

V gene TRBV14 combines with J gene TRBJ2-5; 7 positions agree with TRBD2. The CDR3 spans 16 residues. With 5 bases clipped from V and 1 base from J, the junction kept 10 bases outside the gene matches. Germline V lookup: CDR1 SGHDN, CDR2 FVKESK. The CDR3 protein is CASSSTSLAFQETQYF. The CDR3 nucleotides are TGTGCCAGCAGCAGTACGTCACTAGCGTTCCAAGAGACCCAGTACTTC.

The V gene is TRBV7-9, the J gene TRBJ2-5, with D perhaps given as TRBD1 or TRBD2 (7 bases each). Deletions cut 8 bases from V and 11 bases from J, with 21 bases between. This CDR3 spans 13 amino acids. The germline V gene encodes CDR1 SEHNR and CDR2 FQNEAQ (reference sequence). CDR3 protein: CASERGAGGEQYF. DNA of the CDR3: TGTGCCAGCGAACGGGGGGCAGGGGGGGAGCAGTACTTC.

This clonotype was picked up one time. The CDR3 spells CSVAWGMVNTEAFF. CDR3 sequence (DNA): TGCAGCGTTGCCTGGGGGATGGTGAACACTGAAGCTTTCTTT. The V and J genes are TRBV29-1 and TRBJ1-1; perhaps TRBD1 as D (5 bases). This CDR3 region has 14 residues. V gave up 4 bases and J gave up 0 bases, with 12 bases separating them. CDR1 and CDR2 from the germline V gene are SQVTM and ANQGSEA.

At least ten counts were recorded for this clonotype. The rearrangement uses TRBV11-1 and TRBJ2-5, with no clear D. Germline CDR1 and CDR2: SGHAT and FQDESV (reference sequence). V was cut by 3 bases and J by 4 bases, with 3 bases left in between. The CDR3 is 11 residues long. The CDR3 spells CASSFLETQYF. The DNA of the CDR3 is TGTGCCAGCAGCTTTCTAGAGACCCAGTACTTC.

Ten or more counts support this clonotype. The V and J genes are TRBV5-1 and TRBJ2-1; D not certain. The germline CDR1 and CDR2 sequences are SGHRS and YFSETQ. V lost 0 bases, J lost 9 bases, and 16 bases lay in between. There are 15 residues in the CDR3. CDR3 loop: CASSLEVITVVEQFF. The CDR3 DNA follows: TGCGCCAGCAGCTTGGAGGTGATCACAGTGGTTGAGCAGTTCTTC. The variable domain in full, with the rest retrieved from reference TRBV5-1 and TRBJ2-1, is KAGVTQTPRYLIKTRGQQVTLSCSPISGHRSVSWYQQTPGQGLQFLFEYFSETQRNKGNFPGRFSGRQFSNSRSEMNVSTLELGDSALYLCASSLEVITVVEQFFGPGTRLTVL.

V gene TRBV19 combines with J gene TRBJ1-1, with 7 nucleotides matching TRBD1. Trimming took 10 bases from V and 5 from J; bases not matched to a gene: 10. This CDR3 is 13 amino acids long. The V gene's germline CDR1 is LNHDA and CDR2 SQIVND (reference sequence). The CDR3 spells CATSRGLRTEAFF. As DNA, the CDR3 is TGTGCCACCTCTAGGGGGCTTCGGACTGAAGCTTTCTTT.

This sequence joins TRBV9 and TRBJ2-5; D may be TRBD1 (5 bases). This CDR3 spans 13 amino acids. V gave up 3 bases and J gave up 5 bases, with 11 bases separating them. Germline V gene sequence: CDR1 SGDLS, CDR2 YYNGEE. Here the CDR3 DNA reads TGTGCCAGCAGCGCTGGGGCCGAGGAGACCCAGTACTTC. The encoded protein is CASSAGAEETQYF.

The V and J genes are TRBV25-1 and TRBJ1-5, with 9 bases identical to TRBD1. The CDR3 runs to 18 residues. After removal of 4 bases from V and 4 bases from J, the junction contained 14 bases not matched to a gene. Germline V lookup: CDR1 MGHDK, CDR2 SYGVNS. CDR3 coding DNA: TGTGCCAGCAGTGGATTCGCCGGGTCCGGGACAGGGAATCAGCCCCAGCATTTT. It is translated as CASSGFAGSGTGNQPQHF.

This clonotype has ten or more counts. The rearrangement links TRBV5-6 to TRBJ1-5, with D unresolved. The V gene's germline CDR1 is SGHDT and CDR2 YYEEEE. There are 14 residues in the CDR3. Trimming removed 4 bases from V and 2 bases from J, with 10 bases in between. The CDR3 is CASSLRRGNQPQHF. CDR3 in DNA: TGTGCCAGCAGCCTCAGAAGGGGCAATCAGCCCCAGCATTTT.

This chain links TRBV9 with TRBJ2-7, with 8 bases fitting TRBD2. The CDR3 has 16 residues. CDR1 SGDLS and CDR2 YYNGEE come from the germline V gene. Losses at the gene ends were 3 bases for V and 3 bases for J; bases not matched to a gene: 11. CDR3 amino acids: CASSDSSGGVYYEQYF. CDR3 coding DNA: TGTGCCAGCAGCGACAGCAGCGGGGGTGTCTACTACGAGCAGTACTTC. The full variable domain, in which reference TRBV9 and TRBJ2-7 provide the parts outside the CDR3, is DSGVTQTPKHLITATGQRVTLRCSPRSGDLSVYWYQQSLDQGLQFLIQYYNGEERAKGNILERFSAQQFPDLHSELNLSSLELGDSALYFCASSDSSGGVYYEQYFGPGTRLTVT.

The rearrangement links TRBV4-1 to TRBJ1-1; D unclear. The CDR3 runs 16 residues. V was trimmed by 1 base and J by 1 base, leaving 13 bases between them. Looked up from germline, CDR1 is MGHRA and CDR2 is YSYEKL. As DNA, the CDR3 is TGCGCCAGCAGCCAAGGTGAGAGCTCGGGGAACACTGAAGCTTTCTTT. Translated: CASSQGESSGNTEAFF.

The chain carries TRBV10-3 and TRBJ1-6; TRBD1 might be the D (6 bases). Germline V gene sequence: CDR1 ENHRY, CDR2 SYGVKD. The ends were cut back, 10 bases at V and 7 bases at J, with 20 bases in the middle. CDR3 length: 15 amino acids. DNA for the CDR3: TGTGCCAGCACCCCGAAGGGGGAACAAAATTCACCCCTCCACTTT. This codes for CASTPKGEQNSPLHF.

The chain employs TRBV19 and TRBJ2-7, with TRBD1 matching over 9 bases. The CDR3 has 13 residues. The V gene end was trimmed by 6 bases and the J gene end by 6 bases; junction bases not matched to a gene: 6. Germline-derived CDR1 and CDR2 are LNHDA and SQIVND (reference sequence). The CDR3 nucleotides read TGTGCCAGTAGATCCGGGACAGGGTCCGAGCAGTACTTC. Amino acids: CASRSGTGSEQYF. Variable domain in full (rest from reference TRBV19 and TRBJ2-7): DGGITQSPKYLFRKEGQNVTLSCEQNLNHDAMYWYRQDPGQGLRLIYYSQIVNDFQKGDIAEGYSVSREKKESFPLTVTSAQKNPTAFYLCASRSGTGSEQYFGPGTRLTVT.

The sample holds many counts of this clonotype. V usage is TRBV7-8 and J usage is TRBJ2-7; TRBD1 aligns across 8 bases. There are 14 residues in the CDR3. The germline V gene has CDR1 SGHVS and CDR2 FQNEAQ. Losses at the gene ends were 5 bases for V and 4 bases for J; bases not matched to a gene: 7. The CDR3 protein is CASSLRDRIYEQYF. The CDR3 DNA reads TGTGCCAGCAGCCTCCGGGACAGGATATACGAGCAGTACTTC.

Note on this clonotype: A much larger clone sits a single nucleotide away, making a read error possible. The CDR3 region has the DNA TGTGCCAGCAGTGAAGAGACCGGGATCTACGAGCAGTACTTC. Encoded protein: CASSEETGIYEQYF. The chain employs TRBV6-5 and TRBJ2-7, with a tentative D call TRBD2 (5 bases). V was cut by 5 bases and J by 3 bases, with 14 bases left in between. The CDR3 is 14 residues long. The germline V gene encodes CDR1 MNHEY and CDR2 SVGAGI.

The chain uses TRBV24-1 and TRBJ2-1; a weak D match, TRBD1 (6 bases). The CDR3 contains 15 residues. The V gene's germline CDR1 is KGHDR and CDR2 SFDVKD. Deletions cut 0 bases from V and 8 bases from J, with 13 bases between. The CDR3 nucleotides read TGTGCCACCAGTGATTTGGACAGGTCTGAGGATGAGCAGTTCTTC. Translating gives CATSDLDRSEDEQFF.

The V and J genes are TRBV7-8 and TRBJ2-7; maybe TRBD1 (6 bases). Germline V CDR1 and CDR2: SGHVS, FQNEAQ. V was clipped by 3 bases and J by 4 bases, with 13 bases between them. This CDR3 spans 14 amino acids. The CDR3 loop is CASSLEAGVYEQYF. CDR3 coding DNA: TGTGCCAGCAGCTTGGAGGCAGGGGTGTACGAGCAGTACTTC. The full variable domain, its missing parts supplied by reference TRBV7-8 and TRBJ2-7, is GAGVSQSPRYKVAKRGQDVALRCDPISGHVSLFWYQQALGQGPEFLTYFQNEAQLDKSGLPSDRFFAERPEGSVSTLKIQRTQQEDSAVYLCASSLEAGVYEQYFGPGTRLTVT.